This T cell receptor beta chain was recovered during a study of CD8+ T cells in alopecia areata. Study-level results: Mice gave a clearer picture of TCR sharing than patients did, possibly for HLA-related reasons.

As concerns this clone: What it recognizes is unknown.

Germline lookup yields CDR1 SGHRS and CDR2 YFSETQ. The CDR3 sequence is 15 residues long. V shed 4 bases and J shed 4 bases, with 14 bases lying between them. Once RNA had been extracted, it was reverse transcribed into cDNA to act as the sequencing template. Generated by immunoSEQ multiplex PCR, the TCRdb table keeps only in-frame clones and is missing some. This table holds some 160,000 clones, around two thirds found once. Sequences were obtained from CD8+ T cells sorted from blood. The chain uses TRBV5-1 and TRBJ2-2, with a weak D call TRBD1 (5 bases). This sequence was found in a human donor in good health. This chain's CDR3 is CASSALMGLTGELFF. The DNA of the CDR3 is TGCGCCAGCAGCGCCCTGATGGGGCTCACCGGGGAGCTGTTTTTT.